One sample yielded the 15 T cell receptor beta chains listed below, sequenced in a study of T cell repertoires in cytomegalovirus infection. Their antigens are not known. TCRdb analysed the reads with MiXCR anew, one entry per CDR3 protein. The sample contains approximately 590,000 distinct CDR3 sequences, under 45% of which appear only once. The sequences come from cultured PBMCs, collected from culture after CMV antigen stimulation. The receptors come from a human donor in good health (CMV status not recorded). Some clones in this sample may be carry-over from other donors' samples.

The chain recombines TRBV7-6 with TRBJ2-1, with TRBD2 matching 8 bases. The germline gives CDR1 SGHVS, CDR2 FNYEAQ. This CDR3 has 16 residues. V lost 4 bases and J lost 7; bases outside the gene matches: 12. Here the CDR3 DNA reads TGTGCCAGCAGCTCCGCGGGAGGCTCTTCGGGGAATGAGCAGTTCTTC. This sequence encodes CASSSAGGSSGNEQFF.

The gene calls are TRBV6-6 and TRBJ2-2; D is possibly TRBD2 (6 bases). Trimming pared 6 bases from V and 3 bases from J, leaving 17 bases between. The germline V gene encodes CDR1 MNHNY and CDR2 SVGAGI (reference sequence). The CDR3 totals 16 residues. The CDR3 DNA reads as TGTGCCAGCAGCACAGAGGGCAGGAGGGACACCGGGGAGCTGTTTTTT. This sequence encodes CASSTEGRRDTGELFF.

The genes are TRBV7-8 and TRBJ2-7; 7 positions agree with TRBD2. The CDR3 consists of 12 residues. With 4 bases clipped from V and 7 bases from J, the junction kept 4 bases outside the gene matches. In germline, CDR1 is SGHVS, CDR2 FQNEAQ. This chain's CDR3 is CASSSEAGEQYF. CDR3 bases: TGTGCCAGCAGCTCCGAAGCGGGGGAGCAGTACTTC.

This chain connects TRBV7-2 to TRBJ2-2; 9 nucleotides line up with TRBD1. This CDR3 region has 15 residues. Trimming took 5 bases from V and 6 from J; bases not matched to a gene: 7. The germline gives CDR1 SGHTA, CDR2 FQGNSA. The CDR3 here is CASSQRTGDSGELFF. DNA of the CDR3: TGTGCCAGCAGCCAAAGGACAGGGGATTCCGGGGAGCTGTTTTTT.

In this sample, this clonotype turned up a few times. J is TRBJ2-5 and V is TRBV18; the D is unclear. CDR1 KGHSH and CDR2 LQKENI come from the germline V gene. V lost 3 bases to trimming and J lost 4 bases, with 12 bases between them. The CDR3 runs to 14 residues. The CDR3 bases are TGTGCCAGCTCACCTCCAGGAGAGGCAGAGACCCAGTACTTC. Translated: CASSPPGEAETQYF.

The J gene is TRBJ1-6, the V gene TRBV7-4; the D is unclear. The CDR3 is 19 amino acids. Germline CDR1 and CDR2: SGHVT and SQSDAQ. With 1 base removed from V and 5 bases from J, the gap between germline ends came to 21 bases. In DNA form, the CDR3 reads TGTGCCAGCAGCTTAGTCGTCTCCCTCCAGAGGAACGATAATTCACCCCTCCACTTT. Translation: CASSLVVSLQRNDNSPLHF.

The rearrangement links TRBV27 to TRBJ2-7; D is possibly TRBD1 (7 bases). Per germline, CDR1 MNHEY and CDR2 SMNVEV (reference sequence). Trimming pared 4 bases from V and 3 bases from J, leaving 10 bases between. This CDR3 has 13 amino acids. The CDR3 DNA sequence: TGTGCCAGCAGTTGGCGGGACAGCTACGAGCAGTACTTC. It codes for CASSWRDSYEQYF.

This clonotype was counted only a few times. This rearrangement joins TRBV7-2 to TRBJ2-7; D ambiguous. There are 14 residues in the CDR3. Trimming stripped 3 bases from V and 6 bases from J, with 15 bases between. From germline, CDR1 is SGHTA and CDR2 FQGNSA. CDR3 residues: CASSFDLGMIEQYF. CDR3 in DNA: TGTGCCAGCAGCTTTGATCTGGGAATGATCGAGCAGTACTTC.

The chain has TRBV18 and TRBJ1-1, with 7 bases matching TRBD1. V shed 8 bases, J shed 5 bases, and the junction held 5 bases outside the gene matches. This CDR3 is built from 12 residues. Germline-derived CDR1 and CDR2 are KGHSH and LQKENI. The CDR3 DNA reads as TGTGCCAGCGCAGTACAGGGGACTGAAGCTTTCTTT. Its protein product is CASAVQGTEAFF.

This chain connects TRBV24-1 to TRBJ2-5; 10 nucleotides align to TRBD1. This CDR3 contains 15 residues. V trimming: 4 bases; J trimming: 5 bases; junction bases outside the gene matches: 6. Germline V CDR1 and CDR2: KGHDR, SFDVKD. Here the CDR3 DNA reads TGTGCCACCAGTGACTTGACAGGGGGCAAGGAGACCCAGTACTTC. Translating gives CATSDLTGGKETQYF.

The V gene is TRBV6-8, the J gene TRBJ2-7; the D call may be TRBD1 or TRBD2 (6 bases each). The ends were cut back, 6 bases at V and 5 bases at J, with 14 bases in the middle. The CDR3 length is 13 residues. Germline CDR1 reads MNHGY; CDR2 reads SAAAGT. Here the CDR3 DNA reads TGTGCCAGCAGGCGAGGGGGGCGCAACGAGCAGTACTTC. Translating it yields CASRRGGRNEQYF.

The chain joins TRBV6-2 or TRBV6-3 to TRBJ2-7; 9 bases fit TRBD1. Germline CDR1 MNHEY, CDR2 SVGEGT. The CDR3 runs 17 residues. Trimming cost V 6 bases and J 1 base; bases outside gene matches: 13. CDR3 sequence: CASSPVPGQGISYEQYF. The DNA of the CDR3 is TGTGCCAGCAGCCCCGTCCCGGGACAGGGAATATCCTACGAGCAGTACTTC.

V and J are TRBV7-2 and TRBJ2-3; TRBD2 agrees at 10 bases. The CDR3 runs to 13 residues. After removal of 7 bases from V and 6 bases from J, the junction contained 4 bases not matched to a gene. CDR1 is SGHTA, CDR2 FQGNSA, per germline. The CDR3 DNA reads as TGTGCCAGCAAGCGGGAGGGGGAGGATACGCAGTATTTT. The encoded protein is CASKREGEDTQYF.

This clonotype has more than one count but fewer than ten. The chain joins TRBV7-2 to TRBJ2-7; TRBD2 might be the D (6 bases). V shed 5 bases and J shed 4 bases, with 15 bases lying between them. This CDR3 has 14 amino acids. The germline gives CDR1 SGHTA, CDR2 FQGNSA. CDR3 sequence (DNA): TGTGCCAGCAGCGGAGGGCCACTGAATTACGAGCAGTACTTC. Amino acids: CASSGGPLNYEQYF. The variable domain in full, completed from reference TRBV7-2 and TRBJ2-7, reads GAGVSQSPSNKVTEKGKDVELRCDPISGHTALYWYRQSLGQGLEFLIYFQGNSAPDKSGLPSDRFSAERTGGSVSTLTIQRTQQEDSAVYLCASSGGPLNYEQYFGPGTRLTVT.

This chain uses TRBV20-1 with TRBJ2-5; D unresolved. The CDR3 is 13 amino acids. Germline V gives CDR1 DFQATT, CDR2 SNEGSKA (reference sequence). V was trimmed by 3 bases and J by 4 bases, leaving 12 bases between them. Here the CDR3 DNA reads TGCAGTGCTAGCGGTCAGGATAGAGAGACCCAGTACTTC. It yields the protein CSASGQDRETQYF.